These 5 T cell receptor beta chains were all obtained from the same sample, sequenced in a study of T cells after yellow fever vaccination. Each CDR3 protein is one row after TCRdb ran MiXCR on the 5' RACE reads. Among approximately 510,000 distinct CDR3 sequences, just over 20% were seen once, and the ten largest hold about a sixth. Sample: PBMCs, taken around 3 weeks after the first yellow fever vaccination. The source is a man between 18 and 35 years old who received the YFV17D yellow fever vaccine.

There are a few counts of this clonotype. The rearrangement links TRBV20-1 to TRBJ1-5; weak D call: TRBD1 (5 bases). The germline V gene encodes CDR1 DFQATT and CDR2 SNEGSKA (reference sequence). With 4 bases removed from V and 5 bases from J, the gap between germline ends came to 12 bases. The CDR3 is 13 amino acids. CDR3: CSATKGSDQPQHF. The CDR3 region has the DNA TGCAGTGCTACAAAGGGGTCAGATCAGCCCCAGCATTTT.

The CDR3 sequence: CATGRGAYNEQFF. Here the CDR3 DNA reads TGTGCCACCGGGCGGGGGGCCTACAATGAGCAGTTCTTC. This chain connects TRBV24-1 to TRBJ2-1; 8 positions match TRBD2. The CDR3 is 13 amino acids. V was clipped by 9 bases and J by 2 bases; unmatched bases: 2. Germline lookup yields CDR1 KGHDR and CDR2 SFDVKD.

V and J are TRBV18 and TRBJ2-7, with TRBD2 identical over 8 bases. The ends lost 2 bases at V and 3 bases at J; junction bases unmatched: 6. CDR3 length: 15 residues. Germline CDR1 KGHSH, CDR2 LQKENI. This CDR3 is CASSPVGGGSYEQYV. DNA for the CDR3: TGTGCCAGCTCACCAGTTGGCGGGGGGAGCTACGAGCAGTACGTC.

This chain joins TRBV5-6 and TRBJ2-1; 8 nucleotides match TRBD1. The CDR3 runs 16 residues. The V and J ends lost 2 bases and 5 bases, in that order; junction bases with no gene match: 9. Germline CDR1 SGHDT, CDR2 YYEEEE. CDR3 nucleotides: TGTGCCAGCAGCTTTTTCTCCGGGACAGGAAACAATGAGCAGTTCTTC. This encodes CASSFFSGTGNNEQFF.

The chain is built from TRBV11-2 and TRBJ2-1; D not certain. CDR3 length equals 14 residues. The V gene lost 1 base and the J gene lost 10 bases, with 14 bases spanning the gap. Germline CDR1 is SGHAT and CDR2 is FQNNGV. The CDR3 DNA follows: TGTGCCAGCAGCTTAGTCCACGGCCATACGGAGCAGTTCTTC. Protein product: CASSLVHGHTEQFF. The full variable domain, with the rest looked up from reference TRBV11-2 and TRBJ2-1, is EAGVAQSPRYKIIEKRQSVAFWCNPISGHATLYWYQQILGQGPKLLIQFQNNGVVDDSQLPKDRFSAERLKGVDSTLKIQPAKLEDSAVYLCASSLVHGHTEQFFGPGTRLTVL.